The 13 T cell receptor beta chains below all came from one sample that was sequenced in a study of identical twins. TCRdb reprocessed the 5' RACE reads via MiXCR and lists one record per CDR3 protein. The table shows 1.5 million or so distinct CDR3 sequences, with around 33% occurring only once. Sequenced material: cord blood. All receptors derive from a newborn girl in good health.

This clonotype was seen a handful of times. This rearrangement joins TRBV5-1 to TRBJ2-6; D is undetermined. The CDR3 length is 18 residues. Germline CDR1 is SGHRS and CDR2 is YFSETQ. V shed 2 bases and J shed 0 bases, with 15 bases lying between them. In DNA, the CDR3 is TGCGCCAGCAGCTTTCCTGTTGCCGGGCTCTCTGGGGCCAACGTCCTGACTTTC. Its protein is CASSFPVAGLSGANVLTF.

This clonotype was found many times. The rearrangement links TRBV7-9 to TRBJ2-1; D ambiguous. CDR3 size: 13 residues. The V and J ends lost 1 base and 5 bases respectively, with 6 bases between them. Germline V gives CDR1 SEHNR, CDR2 FQNEAQ (reference sequence). The DNA for the CDR3 is TGTGCCAGCAGCTTAGGTCCTCACAATGAGCAGTTCTTC. This translates into CASSLGPHNEQFF.

The rearrangement joins TRBV19 to TRBJ2-5, with TRBD2 matching 8 bases. Germline CDR1 reads LNHDA; CDR2 reads SQIVND (reference sequence). This CDR3 is built from 15 residues. V trimming: 1 base; J trimming: 5 bases; junction bases outside the gene matches: 6. The CDR3 loop reads CASSIGTSGGETQYF. The CDR3 nucleotides read TGTGCCAGTAGTATAGGAACTAGCGGCGGGGAGACCCAGTACTTC.

This clonotype turned up a few times. V usage is TRBV5-1 and J usage is TRBJ1-2, with D unresolved. Trimming took off 4 bases at V and 4 bases at J, with 11 bases between the two ends. The length of the CDR3 is 13 residues. The germline V gene encodes CDR1 SGHRS and CDR2 YFSETQ. In DNA, the CDR3 is TGCGCCAGCAGCCCAGACGTCCCCTATGGCTACACCTTC. Its translation is CASSPDVPYGYTF.

This chain joins TRBV5-6 and TRBJ2-4, with D possibly matching TRBD2 (6 bases). The CDR3 is made up of 13 amino acids. V lost 0 bases, J lost 9 bases, and 10 bases lay in between. Germline V gene sequence: CDR1 SGHDT, CDR2 YYEEEE. CDR3 sequence: CASSLAFGGIQYF. In DNA, the CDR3 is TGTGCCAGCAGCTTGGCCTTCGGGGGCATTCAGTACTTC. The entire variable domain, with the rest obtained from reference TRBV5-6 and TRBJ2-4, is as follows: DAGVTQSPTHLIKTRGQQVTLRCSPKSGHDTVSWYQQALGQGPQFIFQYYEEEERQRGNFPDRFSGHQFPNYSSELNVNALLLGDSALYLCASSLAFGGIQYFGAGTRLSVL.

The chain has TRBV7-9 and TRBJ1-1; D uncertain. Germline V CDR1 and CDR2: SEHNR, FQNEAQ (reference sequence). V shed 3 bases and J shed 0 bases, with 14 bases lying between them. The CDR3 sequence is 16 residues long. CDR3 protein: CASSFTGHVVNTEAFF. The CDR3 DNA is TGTGCCAGCAGCTTCACCGGGCATGTAGTGAACACTGAAGCTTTCTTT.

This sequence joins TRBV12-3 or TRBV12-4 and TRBJ2-1, with D perhaps TRBD2 (6 bases). V was trimmed by 6 bases and J by 1 base, leaving 16 bases between them. The CDR3 loop spans 16 amino acids. The CDR3 bases are TGTGCCAGCAGGGCGCGCCTAGGGACTTCCTACAATGAGCAGTTCTTC. Translation gives CASRARLGTSYNEQFF.

This clonotype was counted ten times or more. CDR3 nucleotides: TGTGCCAGCAGTGCTGACAGGAACTATGGCTACACCTTC. As protein: CASSADRNYGYTF. This chain uses TRBV6-1 with TRBJ1-2, with D perhaps TRBD1 (6 bases). Trimming pared 4 bases from V and 2 bases from J, leaving 8 bases between. The CDR3 runs to 13 residues. Germline V gene sequence: CDR1 MNHNS, CDR2 SASEGT.

This clonotype has ten or more counts. The J gene is TRBJ2-5, the V gene TRBV5-1, with 11 bases that match TRBD2. The V gene end was trimmed by 3 bases and the J gene end by 0 bases; junction bases not matched to a gene: 10. The CDR3 length is 18 residues. Germline CDR1 SGHRS, CDR2 YFSETQ. Written as DNA, the CDR3 is TGCGCCAGCAGCTGGAAGACTAGCGGGAACACCTACCAAGAGACCCAGTACTTC. Its protein product is CASSWKTSGNTYQETQYF. Full variable domain (rest looked up from reference TRBV5-1 and TRBJ2-5): KAGVTQTPRYLIKTRGQQVTLSCSPISGHRSVSWYQQTPGQGLQFLFEYFSETQRNKGNFPGRFSGRQFSNSRSEMNVSTLELGDSALYLCASSWKTSGNTYQETQYFGPGTRLLVL.

In this sample, this clonotype turned up a few times. The V call is TRBV6-1, the J call TRBJ2-7; 7 bases are a match to TRBD1. Per germline, CDR1 MNHNS and CDR2 SASEGT. The J segment lost 4 bases and the V segment lost 5 bases, leaving 20 bases of the junction unmatched. The CDR3 runs 18 residues. In DNA, the CDR3 is TGTGCCAGCAGTCAAAAGGTAACTCGGGACAGCCCTCAATACGAGCAGTACTTC. The encoded protein is CASSQKVTRDSPQYEQYF.

The chain has TRBV27 and TRBJ1-2; TRBD1 matches 8 bases. This CDR3 comprises 14 residues. With V trimmed by 6 bases and J by 8 bases, 11 bases remained unmatched. CDR1 and CDR2 from the germline V gene are MNHEY and SMNVEV (reference sequence). This CDR3 is CASSLIPGGEGYTF. The DNA for the CDR3 is TGTGCCAGCAGCCTTATCCCAGGGGGCGAAGGCTACACCTTC.

With regard to this clonotype: Germline and junction disagree at one end, which may indicate a read error. The chain recombines TRBV5-6 with TRBJ2-7; 7 nucleotides line up with TRBD2. This CDR3 region has 12 residues. Germline lookup yields CDR1 SGHDT and CDR2 YYEEEE. The DNA of the CDR3 is TGTGCCGGCAGCTGGGACTACAATGAGCAGTACTTC. Translating gives CAGSWDYNEQYF.

This sequence joins TRBV18 and TRBJ2-5; TRBD2 matches 10 bases. The DNA end is more similar to TRBJ2-7, so the J call may be wrong. Looked up from germline, CDR1 is KGHSH and CDR2 is LQKENI. This CDR3 is 15 amino acids long. CDR3: CASSPSPSGRHEQYF. CDR3 sequence (DNA): TGTGCCAGCTCACCAAGTCCTAGCGGGAGACACGAGCAGTACTTC.